The 3 T cell receptor beta chains below come from one sample, sequenced in a study of T cell responses to AZD1222 COVID-19 vaccine. Data came from immunoSEQ multiplex PCR; TCRdb stores just in-frame clones and leaves some out. Of over 85,000 clones in the sample, roughly 84% are singletons; the top ten hold over 15%. Material: peripheral blood, obtained on day 0 of AZD1222 vaccination. The receptors derive from an adult in good health.

This clone was seen a handful of times. The V gene is TRBV29-1, the J gene TRBJ1-1, with 10 bases matching TRBD1. Germline-derived CDR1 and CDR2 are SQVTM and ANQGSEA. V lost 6 bases and J lost 0; bases outside the gene matches: 4. There are 14 residues in the CDR3. The DNA for the CDR3 is TGCAGCGTGAGACAGGGGGCAATGAACACTGAAGCTTTCTTT. Translating gives CSVRQGAMNTEAFF.

The V and J genes are TRBV14 and TRBJ2-7, with D possibly TRBD2 on 6 matching bases. V was shortened by 1 base and J by 3 bases, with 13 bases between the two germline ends. The CDR3 consists of 15 residues. Germline CDR1 SGHDN, CDR2 FVKESK. CDR3 protein: CASSQVGGEGYEQYF. The CDR3 coding sequence is TGTGCCAGCAGCCAAGTAGGAGGGGAAGGCTACGAGCAGTACTTC.

The chain links TRBV15 to TRBJ2-5; D not resolved. From germline, CDR1 is LNHNV and CDR2 YYDKDF (reference sequence). Trimming took 0 bases from V and 7 from J, leaving 15 bases between them. This CDR3 comprises 15 residues. The CDR3 DNA reads as TGTGCCACCAGCAGAGATCGAGTGGCCCTGGGGACCCAGTACTTC. It encodes CATSRDRVALGTQYF.